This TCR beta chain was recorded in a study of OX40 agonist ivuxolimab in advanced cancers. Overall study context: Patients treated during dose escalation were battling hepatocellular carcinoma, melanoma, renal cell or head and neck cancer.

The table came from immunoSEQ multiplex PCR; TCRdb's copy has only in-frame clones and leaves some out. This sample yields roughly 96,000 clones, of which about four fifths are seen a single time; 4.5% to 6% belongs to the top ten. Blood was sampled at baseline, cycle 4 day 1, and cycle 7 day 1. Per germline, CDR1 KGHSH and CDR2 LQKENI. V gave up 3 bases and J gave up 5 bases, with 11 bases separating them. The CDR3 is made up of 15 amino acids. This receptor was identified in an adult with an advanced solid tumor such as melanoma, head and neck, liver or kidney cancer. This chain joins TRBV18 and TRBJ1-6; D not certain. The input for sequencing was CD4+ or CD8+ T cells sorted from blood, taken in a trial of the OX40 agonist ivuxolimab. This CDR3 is CASSPRPPNNSPLHF. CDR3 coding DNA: TGTGCCAGCTCACCCCGGCCCCCTAATAATTCACCCCTCCACTTT.